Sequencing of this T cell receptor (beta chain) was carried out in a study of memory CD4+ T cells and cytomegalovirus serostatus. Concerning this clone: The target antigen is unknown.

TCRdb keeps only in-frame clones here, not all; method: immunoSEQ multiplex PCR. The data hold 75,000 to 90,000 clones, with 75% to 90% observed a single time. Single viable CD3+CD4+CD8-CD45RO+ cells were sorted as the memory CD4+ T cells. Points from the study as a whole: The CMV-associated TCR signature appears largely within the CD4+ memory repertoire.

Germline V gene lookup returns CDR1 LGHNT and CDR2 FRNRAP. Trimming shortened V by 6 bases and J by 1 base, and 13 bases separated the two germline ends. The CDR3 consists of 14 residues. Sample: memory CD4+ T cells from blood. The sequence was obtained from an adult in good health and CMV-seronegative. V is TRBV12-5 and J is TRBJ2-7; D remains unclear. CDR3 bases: TGTGCTAGTGGCCCCCGGTTCGGGTCCTACGAGCAGTACTTC. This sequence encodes CASGPRFGSYEQYF.